This TCR beta chain was identified in a study of T-cell reconstitution after alpha-beta-depleted transplantation in children. Unique molecular identifiers were used in preparing the TCRbeta library. MiXCR, run by TCRdb on the PCR reads, gives a single entry per CDR3 protein. The sample lists more than 15,000 distinct CDR3 sequences, approximately 5.3% occurring once. This clonotype was seen repeatedly, ten times or more. J lost 1 base, V lost 6 bases, and 2 bases had no gene match. Germline V CDR1 and CDR2: SGHVS, FQNEAQ. This CDR3 has 13 residues. This sequence joins TRBV7-8 and TRBJ2-5; TRBD1 agrees at 7 bases. The source was PBMCs, collected before TCRalphabeta/CD19-depleted stem cell transplant. This sequence originates from a boy aged 5 to 17 with acute lymphoblastic leukemia, due to receive a stem cell transplant. The CDR3 sequence is CASRGQVQETQYF. CDR3 in DNA: TGTGCCAGCAGAGGACAGGTCCAAGAGACCCAGTACTTC.